Detailed here is one TCR beta chain. Its specificity is not known. Both 60 Vbeta primers and 13 Jbeta primers went into the PCR. Sequencing was performed with immunoSEQ multiplex PCR; in TCRdb, only in-frame clones are kept and a portion is missing. The sample shows some 130,000 clones, more than 75% of them seen only once. Healthy bone marrow donors supplied every sample. CDR1 and CDR2 from the germline V gene are SGHNT and YYREEE (reference sequence). The V and J ends lost 4 bases and 0 bases, in that order; junction bases with no gene match: 4. The length of the CDR3 is 15 residues. This record belongs to a study of cytomegalovirus exposure and HLA in healthy donors. Study-wide findings and caveats: According to an earlier analysis, most TCR beta V segments yielded productive rearrangements about 87% or about 30% of the time. Prediction of most subjects' HLA-A and HLA-B alleles by TCR beta sequences was reportedly accurate. Apparent HLA restriction characterized most CMV-associated TCR beta chains in a later analysis.

This TCR came from a man younger than 45 in good health and CMV-seronegative. The material sequenced was PBMCs. This chain connects TRBV5-4 to TRBJ2-1; 7 bases agree with TRBD1. This chain's CDR3 is CASSHGTASYNEQFF. The CDR3 region has the DNA TGTGCCAGCAGCCACGGGACAGCCTCCTACAATGAGCAGTTCTTC.